The 8 T cell receptor beta chains presented below share a single source sample, sequenced in a study of shared clonotypes between healthy human individuals. Data came from immunoSEQ multiplex PCR; TCRdb stores just in-frame clones and leaves some out. The table has about 2.3 million clones, 85% to 95% seen once. The sequenced material came from naive CD4+ T cells from PBMCs. Subset of the sample: CD45RA+ positively selected. These receptors were taken from a man aged 18 to 30 in good health. Some clones in this sample may be carry-over from other donors' samples.

The chain carries TRBV7-9 and TRBJ1-2; D unresolved. V dropped 0 bases and J dropped 0 bases, with 8 bases sitting between them. The CDR3 is 15 residues long. Germline CDR1 reads SEHNR; CDR2 reads FQNEAQ (reference sequence). The CDR3 region is CASSLAADANYGYTF. In DNA, the CDR3 is TGTGCCAGCAGCTTAGCGGCAGATGCTAACTATGGCTACACCTTC.

J is TRBJ1-5 and V is TRBV10-3; TRBD1 might be the D (6 bases). CDR3 length: 14 residues. The germline V gene has CDR1 ENHRY and CDR2 SYGVKD. Trimming removed 10 bases at V and 3 bases at J, with 16 bases between. The CDR3 here is CATQDSDSNQPQHF. DNA of the CDR3: TGTGCCACCCAGGACAGTGATTCCAATCAGCCCCAGCATTTT.

The V and J genes are TRBV2 and TRBJ2-3; 13 bases agree with TRBD2. CDR3 length: 16 residues. The germline CDR1 and CDR2 sequences are SNHLY and FYNNEI. J was trimmed by 8 bases and V by 5 bases; bases with no gene match: 10. CDR3 nucleotides: TGTGCCAGCAGTCCCAGAACTAGCGGGAGGGCCGGTACGCAGTATTTT. Translation: CASSPRTSGRAGTQYF.

The V gene is TRBV18, the J gene TRBJ2-1, with D tentatively TRBD1 (6 bases). V lost 3 bases, J lost 5 bases, and 17 bases lay in between. Germline assignment: CDR1 KGHSH and CDR2 LQKENI. This CDR3 has 16 residues. CDR3 coding DNA: TGTGCCAGCTCACCGCCAGGGGTCAGTTTTGACAATGAGCAGTTCTTC. It codes for CASSPPGVSFDNEQFF.

The rearrangement joins TRBV6-1 to TRBJ2-3; TRBD2 aligns across 8 bases. Germline V gives CDR1 MNHNS, CDR2 SASEGT. The CDR3 is 14 residues long. Trimming cost V 0 bases and J 15 bases; bases outside gene matches: 11. For the CDR3, the DNA is TGTGCCAGCAGTGAAGCGCTGACGGGACTAGTTACATATTTT. Its translation is CASSEALTGLVTYF.

V usage is TRBV2 and J usage is TRBJ2-1, with 9 bases that match TRBD1. In germline, CDR1 is SNHLY, CDR2 FYNNEI. The CDR3 has 13 amino acids. V lost 7 bases, J lost 9 bases, and 7 bases stayed unmatched. CDR3 DNA sequence: TGTGCCAGCACGGGACAGGGAACGGGTGAGCAGTTCTTC. Its translation: CASTGQGTGEQFF.

The V and J genes are TRBV19 and TRBJ1-5; D gene ambiguous. This CDR3 region has 15 residues. V lost 5 bases to trimming and J lost 1 base, with 12 bases between them. The germline V gene has CDR1 LNHDA and CDR2 SQIVND (reference sequence). The CDR3 coding sequence is TGTGCCAGTAGTCCAGTGACGGGAAGCAATCAGCCCCAGCATTTT. As protein: CASSPVTGSNQPQHF. Filled out from reference TRBV19 and TRBJ1-5, the complete variable domain reads DGGITQSPKYLFRKEGQNVTLSCEQNLNHDAMYWYRQDPGQGLRLIYYSQIVNDFQKGDIAEGYSVSREKKESFPLTVTSAQKNPTAFYLCASSPVTGSNQPQHFGDGTRLSIL.

The table lists this clone with a count of one. V gene TRBV4-1 combines with J gene TRBJ2-1; D is unclear. CDR1 MGHRA and CDR2 YSYEKL come from the germline V gene. V dropped 1 base and J dropped 6 bases, with 4 bases sitting between them. The CDR3 is 12 amino acids. CDR3 nucleotide sequence: TGCGCCAGCAGCCAAGTTCTCAATGAGCAGTTCTTC. Protein sequence: CASSQVLNEQFF.